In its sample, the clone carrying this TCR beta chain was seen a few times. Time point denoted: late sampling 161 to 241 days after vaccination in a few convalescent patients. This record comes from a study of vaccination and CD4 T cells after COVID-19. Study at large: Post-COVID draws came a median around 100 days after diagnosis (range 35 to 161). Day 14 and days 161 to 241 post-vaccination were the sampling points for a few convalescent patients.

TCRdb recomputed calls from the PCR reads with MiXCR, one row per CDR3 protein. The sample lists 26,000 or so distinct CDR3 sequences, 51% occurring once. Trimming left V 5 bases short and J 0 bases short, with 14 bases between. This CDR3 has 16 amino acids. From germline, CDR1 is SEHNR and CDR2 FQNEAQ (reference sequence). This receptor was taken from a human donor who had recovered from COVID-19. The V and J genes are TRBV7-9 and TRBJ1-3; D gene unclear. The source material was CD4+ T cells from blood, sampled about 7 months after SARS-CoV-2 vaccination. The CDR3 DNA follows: TGTGCCAGCAGCCCCCGAGGGAGCAGCTCTGGAAACACCATATATTTT. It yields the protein CASSPRGSSSGNTIYF.